This is a list of T cell receptor beta chains from one sample in a study of T cell responses to AZD1222 COVID-19 vaccine. Assay used: immunoSEQ multiplex PCR; TCRdb lists only in-frame clones, some missing. Here the sample spans some 110,000 clones, 85% to 95% being singletons. The material sequenced was peripheral blood, taken on day 0 of AZD1222 vaccination. The origin of the receptors is an adult in good health. The CDR3 runs from the conserved cysteine through the conserved F or W. A D gene is named only where the DNA matches it firmly. Part of the rows lack a size; the others show once, few, many or a class for expanded clones.

NA	TRBV18	TRBJ1-5	TRBD1	CASSKNGQGGSGNQPQHF	TGTGCCAGCTCAAAAAATGGGCAGGGGGGCTCGGGCAATCAGCCCCAGCATTTT
NA	TRBV27	TRBJ1-1	NA	CASRTGVTEAFF	TGTGCCAGCAGAACCGGGGTCACTGAAGCTTTCTTT
NA	TRBV6-6	TRBJ2-1	NA	CATRGLYASNEQFF	TGTGCCACTCGGGGCCTCTACGCTTCCAATGAGCAGTTCTTC
NA	TRBV28	TRBJ1-2	NA	CAIALANYGYTF	TGTGCCATTGCCTTAGCTAACTATGGCTACACCTTC
NA	TRBV5-6	TRBJ2-2	NA	CASSFPTGGVAGELFF	TGTGCCAGCAGCTTCCCGACAGGAGGTGTCGCCGGGGAGCTGTTTTTT
few	TRBV5-1	TRBJ2-2	NA	CASSLDSPNTGELFF	TGCGCCAGCAGCTTGGATAGCCCGAACACCGGGGAGCTGTTTTTT
NA	TRBV27	TRBJ1-5	NA	CASSSLGRSNQPQHF	TGTGCCAGCAGTTCACTGGGGAGGAGCAATCAGCCCCAGCATTTT
NA	TRBV6-5	TRBJ1-2	NA	CGGAGEGLYGYTF	TGTGGAGGAGCCGGGGAAGGACTCTATGGCTACACCTTC
NA	TRBV6-5	TRBJ1-2	NA	CASSSNSLGGYTF	TGTGCCAGCAGTTCTAACTCCCTTGGGGGCTACACCTTC
NA	TRBV19	TRBJ1-1	NA	CASSISAGLNTEAFF	TGTGCCAGTAGTATCTCGGCAGGGTTGAACACTGAAGCTTTCTTT
NA	TRBV3-1/TRBV3-2	TRBJ2-7	NA	CASSQVSYEQYF	TGTGCCAGCAGCCAGGTCTCCTACGAGCAGTACTTC
NA	TRBV5-1	TRBJ1-2	TRBD1	CASSLGKWDRDGYTF	TGCGCCAGCAGCTTGGGGAAGTGGGACAGGGATGGCTACACCTTC
NA	TRBV28	TRBJ1-2	NA	CASSGGFFYGYTF	TGTGCCAGCAGTGGAGGGTTCTTCTATGGCTACACCTTC
NA	TRBV27	TRBJ2-7	NA	CASSFGGYEQYF	TGTGCCAGCAGTTTTGGCGGCTACGAGCAGTACTTC
NA	TRBV28	TRBJ2-3	TRBD2	CASSLTPSGGTDTQYF	TGTGCCAGCAGTTTAACCCCTAGCGGTGGGACAGATACGCAGTATTTT
once	TRBV19	TRBJ1-2	NA	CASSMVGAIGYTF	TGTGCCAGTAGTATGGTCGGAGCCATCGGCTACACCTTC
NA	TRBV19	TRBJ2-7	NA	CASSIGGGGVDEQYF	TGTGCCAGTAGTATAGGAGGGGGAGGAGTAGACGAGCAGTACTTC
NA	TRBV5-6	TRBJ1-1	NA	CASSLASWDVGTEAFF	TGTGCCAGCAGCTTGGCCTCGTGGGACGTCGGCACTGAAGCTTTCTTT
NA	TRBV7-3	TRBJ2-5	TRBD1	CASSSTRAQGAETQYF	TGTGCCAGCAGCTCCACCCGGGCCCAGGGGGCGGAGACCCAGTACTTC
NA	TRBV12-3/TRBV12-4	TRBJ2-7	NA	CASSFNYEQYF	TGTGCCAGCAGTTTCAATTACGAGCAGTACTTC
NA	TRBV5-6	TRBJ2-1	NA	CASVSLEYNEQFF	TGTGCCAGCGTATCTCTGGAGTACAATGAGCAGTTCTTC
NA	TRBV28	TRBJ1-6	NA	CASMQGLDSPLHF	TGTGCCAGCATGCAGGGTTTAGATTCACCCCTCCACTTT
NA	TRBV28	TRBJ2-7	TRBD2	CASSELAGVAYEQYF	TGTGCCAGCAGTGAACTAGCGGGAGTTGCCTACGAGCAGTACTTC
NA	TRBV29-1	TRBJ2-5	NA	CSVETQYF	TGCAGCGTAGAGACCCAGTACTTC
NA	TRBV10-2	TRBJ2-1	NA	CASSGTGTERRDRAGPRTYNEQFF	TGCGCCAGCAGTGGAACCGGAACCGAGCGGAGGGACCGAGCCGGGCCCCGGACCTACAATGAGCAGTTCTTC
NA	TRBV28	TRBJ1-3	NA	CASSSLDGTGNTIYF	TGTGCCAGCAGTTCCCTCGACGGAACCGGAAACACCATATATTTT
NA	TRBV7-9	TRBJ2-2	TRBD1	CASSRPGQNFSGELFF	TGTGCCAGCAGCCGACCGGGACAGAACTTCTCCGGGGAGCTGTTTTTT
NA	TRBV18	TRBJ1-4	NA	CASSQRGEEKLFF	TGTGCCAGCTCCCAGCGAGGGGAGGAAAAACTGTTTTTT
NA	TRBV6-2/TRBV6-3	TRBJ2-2	TRBD1	CASSSRDPTGPVEELFF	TGTGCCAGCAGTTCCAGAGACCCGACAGGGCCTGTTGAGGAGCTGTTTTTT
NA	TRBV18	TRBJ1-2	NA	CASSPSGRYNYGYTF	TGTGCCAGCTCACCCTCCGGCCGTTACAACTATGGCTACACCTTC
NA	TRBV28	TRBJ1-2	TRBD1	CASSQTGGDYGYTF	TGTGCCAGCAGCCAGACAGGGGGCGACTATGGCTACACCTTC
NA	TRBV9	TRBJ2-7	NA	CASSVDVISYEQYF	TGTGCCAGCAGCGTAGACGTCATCTCCTACGAGCAGTACTTC
NA	TRBV12-5	TRBJ2-1	NA	CASATYNEQFF	TGTGCTAGTGCTACCTACAATGAGCAGTTCTTC
NA	TRBV28	TRBJ1-2	NA	CASIKPGHLVGYTF	TGTGCCAGCATTAAACCGGGACATCTCGTCGGCTACACCTTC
NA	TRBV10-3	TRBJ2-7	TRBD1	CAIREEDRGHEQYF	TGTGCCATCAGAGAAGAGGACAGGGGGCACGAGCAGTACTTC
NA	TRBV6-6	TRBJ2-1	NA	CASSARILFPYNEQFF	TGTGCCAGCAGCGCACGGATCCTTTTTCCATACAATGAGCAGTTCTTC
NA	TRBV6-1	TRBJ2-7	NA	CASSDPNWSSYEQYF	TGTGCCAGCAGTGACCCCAACTGGAGCTCCTACGAGCAGTACTTC
once	TRBV2	TRBJ2-2	TRBD1	CASSDRGRTGELFF	TGTGCCAGCAGTGACAGGGGGCGTACCGGGGAGCTGTTTTTT
NA	TRBV28	TRBJ1-2	NA	CASSLQDNYGYTF	TGTGCCAGCAGTTTACAGGACAACTATGGCTACACCTTC
NA	TRBV28	TRBJ2-2	NA	CASSPDGGGELFF	TGTGCCAGCAGCCCAGATGGGGGCGGGGAGCTGTTTTTT
NA	TRBV30	TRBJ2-5	TRBD2	CAWNGFGSGSLETQYF	TGTGCCTGGAACGGTTTCGGTAGCGGGAGTCTAGAGACCCAGTACTTC
NA	TRBV2	TRBJ2-3	NA	CASKEETDTQYF	TGTGCCAGCAAGGAGGAAACAGATACGCAGTATTTT
NA	TRBV12-3/TRBV12-4	TRBJ2-1	NA	CASSSMGEQFF	TGTGCCAGCAGTTCCATGGGAGAGCAGTTCTTC
NA	TRBV6-5	TRBJ1-2	TRBD1	CASRTGSYGYTF	TGTGCCAGCAGGACAGGGAGCTATGGCTACACCTTC
few	TRBV4-1	TRBJ2-1	NA	CASSRVPSEEQFF	TGCGCCAGCAGCCGCGTGCCTAGCGAAGAGCAGTTCTTC
NA	TRBV15	TRBJ1-1	NA	CATSEGETEAFF	TGTGCCACCAGCGAGGGGGAGACTGAAGCTTTCTTT
NA	TRBV6-5	TRBJ1-6	NA	CASSRSNQANSPLHF	TGTGCCAGCAGTCGGTCGAACCAGGCCAATTCACCCCTCCACTTT
NA	TRBV20-1	TRBJ2-3	TRBD2	CSASGGVGTDTQYF	TGCAGTGCTAGTGGGGGGGTCGGCACAGATACGCAGTATTTT
once	TRBV25-1	TRBJ2-2	NA	CASSHGLTDTGELFF	TGTGCCAGCAGCCACGGACTTACCGACACCGGGGAGCTGTTTTTT
NA	TRBV6-5	TRBJ2-1	NA	CASSRQSSYNEQFF	TGTGCCAGCAGTCGACAGAGCTCCTACAATGAGCAGTTCTTC
NA	TRBV5-1	TRBJ1-1	NA	CASSLWGEAEAFF	TGCGCCAGCAGCTTGTGGGGTGAAGCTGAAGCTTTCTTT
NA	TRBV5-1	TRBJ2-6	NA	CASSLGTGANVLTF	TGCGCCAGCAGCTTGGGGACTGGGGCCAACGTCCTGACTTTC
NA	TRBV3-1/TRBV3-2	TRBJ2-5	NA	CASSQVGKYQETQYF	TGTGCCAGCAGCCAAGTGGGGAAGTACCAAGAGACCCAGTACTTC
NA	TRBV20-1	TRBJ2-3	TRBD2	CSASWPGLAADTQYF	TGCAGTGCTAGTTGGCCGGGACTAGCGGCAGATACGCAGTATTTT
NA	TRBV11-2	TRBJ2-4	TRBD2	CASRGLAGAKNIQYF	TGTGCCAGTAGGGGGCTAGCGGGGGCCAAAAACATTCAGTACTTC
NA	TRBV11-2	TRBJ2-1	NA	CASRWTIYNEQFF	TGTGCCAGCAGATGGACTATATACAATGAGCAGTTCTTC
NA	TRBV29-1	TRBJ1-4	TRBD1	CSVEDLKQGIEKLFF	TGCAGCGTTGAAGATCTAAAACAGGGGATTGAAAAACTGTTTTTT
NA	TRBV12-5	TRBJ1-5	NA	CASGDSNSNQPQHF	TGTGCTAGTGGAGACAGTAATAGCAATCAGCCCCAGCATTTT